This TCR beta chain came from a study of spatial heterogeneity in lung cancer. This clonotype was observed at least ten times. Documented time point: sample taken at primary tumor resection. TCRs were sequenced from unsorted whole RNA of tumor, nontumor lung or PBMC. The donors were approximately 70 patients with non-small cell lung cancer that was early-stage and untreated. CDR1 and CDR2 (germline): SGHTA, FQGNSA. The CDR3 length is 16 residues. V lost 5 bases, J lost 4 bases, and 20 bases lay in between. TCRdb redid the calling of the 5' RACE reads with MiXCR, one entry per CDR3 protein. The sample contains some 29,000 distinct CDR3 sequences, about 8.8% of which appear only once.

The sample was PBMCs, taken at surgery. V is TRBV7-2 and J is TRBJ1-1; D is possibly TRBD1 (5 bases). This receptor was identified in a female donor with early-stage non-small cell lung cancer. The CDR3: CASSIYGGRDATEAFF. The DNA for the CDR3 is TGTGCCAGCAGCATATACGGAGGGAGGGACGCCACTGAAGCTTTCTTT.